This TCR beta chain was obtained from a study of blood T cell repertoires in COVID-19. About the study: Some COVID-19 samples were acute and others convalescent; all came from the United States, Italy and Spain. The analysed material was cDNA or gDNA that came from T cells, B-cell-depleted T cells, or PBMCs.

Per the original methods: Estimation of nucleated cell counts was performed using reference gene primer amplification. TCRdb's table, derived via immunoSEQ multiplex PCR, lists solely in-frame clones and lacks some. That table gives V, J and clone size, and the DNA gave D and trimming. The sample contains under 200,000 clones, about nine tenths of which appear only once. The V gene end was trimmed by 0 bases and the J gene end by 4 bases; junction bases not matched to a gene: 3. Germline V gene lookup returns CDR1 LGHDT and CDR2 YNNKEL (reference sequence). CDR3 length: 16 residues. The source is a man younger than 30 with active or convalescent COVID-19. The chain carries TRBV3-1 (or the pseudogene TRBV3-2) and TRBJ2-5, with TRBD2 matching over 12 bases. The sequenced sample was peripheral blood. The CDR3 DNA follows: TGTGCCAGCAGCCAAGATGCTAGCGGGGGGGTAGAGACCCAGTACTTC. It translates to CASSQDASGGVETQYF.